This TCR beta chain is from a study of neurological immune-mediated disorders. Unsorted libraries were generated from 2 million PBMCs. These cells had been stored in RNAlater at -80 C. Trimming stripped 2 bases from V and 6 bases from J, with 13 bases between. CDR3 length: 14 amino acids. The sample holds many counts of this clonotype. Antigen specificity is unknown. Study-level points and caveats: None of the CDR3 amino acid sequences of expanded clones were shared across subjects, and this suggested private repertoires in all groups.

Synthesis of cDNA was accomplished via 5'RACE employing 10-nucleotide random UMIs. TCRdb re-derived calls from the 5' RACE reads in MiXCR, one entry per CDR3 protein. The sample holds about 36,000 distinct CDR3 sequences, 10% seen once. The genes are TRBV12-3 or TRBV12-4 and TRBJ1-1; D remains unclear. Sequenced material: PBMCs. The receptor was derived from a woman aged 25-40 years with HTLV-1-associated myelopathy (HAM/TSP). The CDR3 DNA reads TGTGCCAGCAGTTTAAACGGTGGCATCGCTGAAGCTTTCTTT. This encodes CASSLNGGIAEAFF.